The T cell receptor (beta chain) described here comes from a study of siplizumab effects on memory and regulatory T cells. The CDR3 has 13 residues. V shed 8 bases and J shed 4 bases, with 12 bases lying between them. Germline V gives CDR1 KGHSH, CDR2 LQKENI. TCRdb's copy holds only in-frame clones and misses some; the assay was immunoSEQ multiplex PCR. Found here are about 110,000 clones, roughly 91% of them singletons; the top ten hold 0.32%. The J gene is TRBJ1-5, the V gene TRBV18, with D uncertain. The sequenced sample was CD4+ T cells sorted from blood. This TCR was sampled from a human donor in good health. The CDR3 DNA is TGTGCCAGCGCAAGAAATGTGAATCAGCCCCAGCATTTT. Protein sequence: CASARNVNQPQHF.